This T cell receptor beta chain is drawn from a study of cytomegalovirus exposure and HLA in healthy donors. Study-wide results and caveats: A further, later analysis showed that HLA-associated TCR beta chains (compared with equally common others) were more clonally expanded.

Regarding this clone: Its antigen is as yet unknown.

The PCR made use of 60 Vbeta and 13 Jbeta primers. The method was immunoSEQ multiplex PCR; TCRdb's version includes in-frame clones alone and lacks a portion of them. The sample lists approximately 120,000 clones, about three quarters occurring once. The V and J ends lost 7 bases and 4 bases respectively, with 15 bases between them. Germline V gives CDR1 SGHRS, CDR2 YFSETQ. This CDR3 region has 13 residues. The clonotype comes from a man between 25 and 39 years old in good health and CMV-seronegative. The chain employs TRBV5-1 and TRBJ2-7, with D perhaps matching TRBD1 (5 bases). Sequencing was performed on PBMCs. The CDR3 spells CASGGAGIYEQYF. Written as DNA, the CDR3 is TGCGCCAGCGGTGGGGCTGGCATTTACGAGCAGTACTTC. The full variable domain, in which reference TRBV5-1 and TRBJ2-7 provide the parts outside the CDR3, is KAGVTQTPRYLIKTRGQQVTLSCSPISGHRSVSWYQQTPGQGLQFLFEYFSETQRNKGNFPGRFSGRQFSNSRSEMNVSTLELGDSALYLCASGGAGIYEQYFGPGTRLTVT.